Below are 13 T cell receptor beta chains sequenced from a single sample in a study of blood T cells in healthy people across ages. Together with a sample-barcoded 5' primer, a J-beta primer mix was included in a second PCR lasting roughly 6 to 12 cycles. TCRdb reprocessed the 5' RACE reads with MiXCR, giving one entry per CDR3 protein. The repertoire includes approximately 810,000 distinct CDR3 sequences, 36% of them detected once, and under 15% sits in the top ten. The sample was blood. All receptors come from a man aged 18 to 29 in good health.

The chain employs TRBV4-1 and TRBJ2-1; weak D call: TRBD2 (5 bases). The CDR3 is made up of 16 amino acids. CDR1 and CDR2 (germline): MGHRA, YSYEKL. The V gene lost 1 base and the J gene lost 1 base, with 11 bases spanning the gap. Here the CDR3 reads CASSQGLTSSYNEQFF. Written as DNA, the CDR3 is TGCGCCAGCAGCCAAGGTCTCACTAGTTCCTACAATGAGCAGTTCTTC.

As for this clonotype: Just one base apart from a much larger clone, this may be a read error. This sequence joins TRBV25-1 and TRBJ2-3; TRBD2 matches at 10 bases. Germline V gene data show CDR1 as MGHDK and CDR2 as SYGVNS. The CDR3 spans 16 residues. V lost 4 bases and J lost 10; bases outside the gene matches: 14. The CDR3 region is CASSGWLAGGTDAQYF. The CDR3 nucleotides read TGTGCCAGCAGTGGCTGGTTAGCGGGGGGCACTGATGCGCAGTATTTT.

The chain links TRBV20-1 to TRBJ2-1; the D gene is possibly TRBD2 (5 bases). Deletions cut 3 bases from V and 9 bases from J, with 18 bases between. The CDR3 totals 14 residues. Germline V gene data show CDR1 as DFQATT and CDR2 as SNEGSKA (reference sequence). This CDR3 is CSASRLVEGGEQFF. CDR3 in DNA: TGCAGTGCTAGTCGGCTAGTTGAGGGTGGTGAGCAGTTCTTC.

The chain has TRBV2 and TRBJ2-4, with TRBD2 matching 8 bases. The end of the DNA fits TRBJ2-5 better, so the J call may be wrong. This CDR3 is built from 14 residues. Germline V gene lookup returns CDR1 SNHLY and CDR2 FYNNEI. Here the CDR3 reads CASEAGVTPETQYF. The DNA for the CDR3 is TGTGCCAGCGAAGCGGGAGTTACTCCGGAGACCCAGTACTTC.

The chain uses TRBV28 and TRBJ1-2; weak D call: TRBD1 (6 bases). Per the germline V gene, CDR1 is MDHEN and CDR2 is SYDVKM. V dropped 6 bases and J dropped 0 bases, with 17 bases sitting between them. The CDR3 loop spans 16 amino acids. The DNA for the CDR3 is TGTGCCAGCAGGGCTGCCCGGGACACAACTAACTATGGCTACACCTTC. This translates into CASRAARDTTNYGYTF.

As regards this clonotype: The junction departs from the called germline gene at one end, perhaps through a read error. V usage is TRBV7-3 and J usage is TRBJ1-6; 7 bases line up with TRBD1. The CDR3 is made up of 15 amino acids. Germline lookup yields CDR1 SGHTA and CDR2 FQGTGA. CDR3 amino acids: CARSSRQGKPSPLHF. The CDR3 nucleotides read TGTGCCCGCAGCTCCCGACAGGGAAAACCTTCACCCCTCCACTTT.

A few counts support this clonotype. The V call is TRBV7-2, the J call TRBJ2-1, with D unclear. The V end was cut by 6 bases, the J end by 9 bases, with 12 bases between. CDR3 length equals 12 residues. In germline, CDR1 is SGHTA, CDR2 FQGNSA. DNA of the CDR3: TGTGCCAGCAGGAAGTTAGTGACTGAGCAGTTCTTC. It yields the protein CASRKLVTEQFF.

The V call is TRBV6-2 or TRBV6-3, the J call TRBJ2-1; a weak D match, TRBD1 (7 bases). Germline assignment: CDR1 MNHEY and CDR2 SVGEGT. The V and J ends lost 0 bases and 5 bases respectively, with 20 bases between them. This CDR3 region has 18 residues. In DNA form, the CDR3 reads TGTGCCAGCAGTTACTCCGGTTCAGGGGGGCGTATCGACAATGAGCAGTTCTTC. Translation gives CASSYSGSGGRIDNEQFF.

The chain joins TRBV4-3 to TRBJ2-1, with D unresolved. The length of the CDR3 is 18 residues. V lost 1 base and J 4 bases, leaving 20 bases between the germline ends. Germline CDR1 is LGHNA and CDR2 is YSLEER. The chain's CDR3 is CASSQGPSPPNTYNEQFF. The CDR3 DNA reads as TGCGCCAGCAGCCAAGGACCAAGCCCGCCGAATACATACAATGAGCAGTTCTTC.

V is TRBV27 and J is TRBJ1-3; D is perhaps TRBD1 (6 bases). The CDR3 is 15 amino acids. Looked up from germline, CDR1 is MNHEY and CDR2 is SMNVEV (reference sequence). With 5 bases removed from V and 4 bases from J, the gap between germline ends came to 15 bases. The CDR3 nucleotides read TGTGCCAGCAGTCCCCAAGGGGGTGCGGGAAACACCATATATTTT. Amino acid sequence: CASSPQGGAGNTIYF.

A word on this clonotype: The junction departs from the called germline gene at one end, perhaps through a read error. This chain links TRBV7-2 with TRBJ1-4; the D is unclear. The germline V gene encodes CDR1 SGHTA and CDR2 FQGNSA. The CDR3 extends over 18 amino acids. CDR3: CASSLRSTVLATNEELFF. The CDR3 DNA follows: TGTGCCAGCAGCTTAAGATCCACAGTTTTAGCAACTAATGAAGAACTGTTTTTT.

The chain employs TRBV29-1 and TRBJ1-2, with 10 nucleotides matching TRBD1. J lost 7 bases, V lost 7 bases, and 3 bases had no gene match. The CDR3 extends over 11 amino acids. Per germline, CDR1 SQVTM and CDR2 ANQGSEA. CDR3: CSAGTGAGYTF. The CDR3 bases are TGCAGCGCTGGGACAGGGGCTGGCTACACCTTC.

The gene calls are TRBV24-1 and TRBJ2-3; 10 bases line up with TRBD1. J lost 5 bases, V lost 1 base, and 8 bases had no gene match. This CDR3 region has 17 residues. Germline V gene sequence: CDR1 KGHDR, CDR2 SFDVKD. The CDR3 coding sequence is TGTGCCACCAGTGATTTTCGTGACAGGGGGCATGAAGATACGCAGTATTTT. Residues: CATSDFRDRGHEDTQYF.